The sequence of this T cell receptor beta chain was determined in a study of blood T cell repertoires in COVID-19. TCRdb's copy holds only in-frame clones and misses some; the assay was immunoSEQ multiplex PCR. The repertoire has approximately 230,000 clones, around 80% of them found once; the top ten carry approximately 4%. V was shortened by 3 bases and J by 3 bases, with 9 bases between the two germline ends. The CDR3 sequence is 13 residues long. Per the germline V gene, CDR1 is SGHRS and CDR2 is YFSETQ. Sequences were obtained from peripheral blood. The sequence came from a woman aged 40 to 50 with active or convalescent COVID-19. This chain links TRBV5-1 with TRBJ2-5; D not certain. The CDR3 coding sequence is TGCGCCAGCAGCTCCCGAGTAAAAGAGACCCAGTACTTC. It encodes CASSSRVKETQYF.